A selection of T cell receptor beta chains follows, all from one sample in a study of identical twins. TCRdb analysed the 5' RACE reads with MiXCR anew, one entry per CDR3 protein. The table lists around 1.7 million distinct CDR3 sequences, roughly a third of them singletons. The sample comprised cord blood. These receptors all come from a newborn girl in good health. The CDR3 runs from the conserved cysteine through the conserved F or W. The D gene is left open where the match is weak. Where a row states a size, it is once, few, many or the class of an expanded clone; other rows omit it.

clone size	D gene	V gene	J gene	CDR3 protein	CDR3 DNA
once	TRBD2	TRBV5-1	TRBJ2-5	CASSRIRTSGGETQYF	TGCGCCAGCAGCCGAATCCGGACTAGCGGGGGTGAGACCCAGTACTTC
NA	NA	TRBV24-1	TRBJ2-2	CATSDLRSLNTGELFF	TGTGCCACCAGTGATTTGCGAAGCCTGAACACCGGGGAGCTGTTTTTT
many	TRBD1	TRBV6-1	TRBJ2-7	CASRSGGSYEQYF	TGTGCCAGCAGGTCAGGGGGCTCCTACGAGCAGTACTTC
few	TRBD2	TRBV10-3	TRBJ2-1	CAISGTGGPPNEQFF	TGTGCCATCAGTGGTACGGGGGGGCCGCCCAATGAGCAGTTCTTC
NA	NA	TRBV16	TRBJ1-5	CASSQSQGWQPQHF	TGTGCCAGCAGCCAATCGCAGGGTTGGCAGCCCCAGCATTTT
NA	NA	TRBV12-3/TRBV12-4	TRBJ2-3	CASRPRPTDTQYF	TGTGCCAGCAGACCGCGGCCCACAGATACGCAGTATTTT
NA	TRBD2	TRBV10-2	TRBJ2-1	CATDTNEAGGSYNEQFF	TGCGCCACCGATACGAACGAAGCGGGGGGTTCCTACAATGAGCAGTTCTTC
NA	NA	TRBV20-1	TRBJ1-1	CSAETEAEAFF	TGCAGTGCTGAAACGGAGGCTGAAGCTTTCTTT
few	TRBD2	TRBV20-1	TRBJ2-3	CSASMAGAVRTDTQYF	TGCAGTGCTAGTATGGCGGGAGCGGTAAGGACAGATACGCAGTATTTT
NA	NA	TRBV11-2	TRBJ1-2	CASSSLQDFYGHTF	TGTGCCAGCAGCAGTCTACAGGACTTTTATGGCCACACCTTC
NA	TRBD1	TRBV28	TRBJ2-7	CASKRTGSSYEQYF	TGTGCCAGCAAACGGACAGGGAGCTCCTACGAGCAGTACTTC